These T cell receptor beta chains were read from a single sample in a study of PD-1 blockade in classical Hodgkin lymphoma. Assay: immunoSEQ multiplex PCR; the TCRdb copy retains only in-frame clones and omits some. The profile covers over 60,000 clones, with 70% to 75% appearing a single time and approximately 9% taken by the ten largest. Material: peripheral blood mononuclear cells (PBMCs), obtained before the second cycle of nivolumab. Source of these receptors: a human donor with classical Hodgkin lymphoma. Both conserved end residues are part of each CDR3. The D gene is left open where the match is weak.

d_call	v_call	j_call	cdr3_aa
TRBD1	TRBV29-1	TRBJ1-5	CSVGGGDSDQPQHF
NA	TRBV7-9	TRBJ1-2	CASSLGPGHQGYTF
NA	TRBV7-9	TRBJ2-1	CASSPLSRDEQFF
TRBD1	TRBV5-1	TRBJ2-1	CASSARQGLRNEQFF
NA	TRBV30	TRBJ1-5	CAWSKGINQPQHF
NA	TRBV6-5	TRBJ1-2	CASSPERGVYTF
NA	TRBV9	TRBJ1-1	CASSVVRPPVNTEAFF
TRBD1	TRBV19	TRBJ2-2	CASSILRGRNTGELFF
NA	TRBV28	TRBJ1-1	CASRPDIGTGNTEAFF
NA	TRBV6-5	TRBJ1-3	CASSYPDGNTIYF
NA	TRBV7-9	TRBJ1-1	CASSLADVYTEAFF
NA	TRBV5-1	TRBJ2-3	CASSLWGAGQAVDTQYF
NA	TRBV19	TRBJ1-6	CASKFTTSNSPLHF
NA	TRBV4-1	TRBJ2-3	CASTLSSVGGTDTQYF
NA	TRBV11-2	TRBJ2-1	CASSSPDYPYNEQFF
TRBD1	TRBV9	TRBJ1-1	CASSVEGQSFSEAFF
TRBD1	TRBV5-1	TRBJ2-3	CATRDSLTDTQYF
NA	TRBV28	TRBJ1-1	CASSSWSGEAFF
NA	TRBV12-5	TRBJ2-1	CASGLEDSPEDEQFF
NA	TRBV5-1	TRBJ1-1	CASSSGLEGVEAFF
NA	TRBV4-1	TRBJ1-4	CASSQYIVATNEKLFF
NA	TRBV7-9	TRBJ2-1	CASSLFSGTSSSYNEQFF
NA	TRBV29-1	TRBJ2-2	CSVPVSGANTGELFF
NA	TRBV19	TRBJ1-1	CASSIAAHTEAFF
NA	TRBV6-5	TRBJ1-1	CASSLAANTEAFF
NA	TRBV6-6	TRBJ1-5	CASSPGLYSNQPQHF
TRBD1	TRBV11-1	TRBJ2-7	CASSRRDRGEQYF
TRBD1	TRBV27	TRBJ1-1	CASSLSPAGGNTEAFF
NA	TRBV6-5	TRBJ1-2	CASSYSGDRWYGYTF
NA	TRBV2	TRBJ1-1	CASRGERVIGPEAFF
NA	TRBV27	TRBJ1-1	CASSLSGTEAFF
NA	TRBV19	TRBJ2-1	CASSIGTSWEQFF
NA	TRBV28	TRBJ1-1	CASTLGGLNTEAFF
NA	TRBV11-1	TRBJ1-6	CASSLAMSGASPLHF
NA	TRBV5-8	TRBJ2-2	CASSLNGRELFF
NA	TRBV6-1	TRBJ1-4	CASKGLPLTNEKLFF